A single sample gave rise to the 14 T cell receptor beta chains below, sequenced in a study of shared clonotypes between healthy human individuals. The data were produced by immunoSEQ multiplex PCR, yet TCRdb's version contains in-frame clones alone and is incomplete. The table shows roughly 200,000 clones, with approximately 60% occurring only once. Sequencing was done on a sample of memory CD4+ T cells sorted from blood. Regarding subset: CD45RA-negative fraction. The receptors were sampled from a man aged 30 to 39 in good health.

This clone has more than one count but fewer than ten. The V and J genes are TRBV18 and TRBJ2-1; no definite D call. Germline values: CDR1 KGHSH, CDR2 LQKENI. The V and J ends lost 1 base and 6 bases respectively, with 10 bases between them. The length of the CDR3 is 14 residues. The DNA for the CDR3 is TGTGCCAGCTCACCACTGGAGACTTTCAATGAGCAGTTCTTC. Its protein product is CASSPLETFNEQFF.

The chain couples TRBV30 to TRBJ1-5, with D unresolved. The germline CDR1 and CDR2 sequences are GTSNPN and SVGIG (reference sequence). The CDR3 runs 13 residues. Trimming shortened V by 3 bases and J by 7 bases, and 13 bases separated the two germline ends. The CDR3 region has the DNA TGTGCCTGGAGGAAACAAATGGACCAGCCCCAGCATTTT. It translates to CAWRKQMDQPQHF.

The chain uses TRBV6-5 and TRBJ2-1, with D possibly being TRBD1 or TRBD2 (5 bases each). The V and J ends lost 2 bases and 9 bases respectively, with 11 bases between them. Germline CDR1 is MNHEY and CDR2 is SVGAGI. The CDR3 covers 13 residues. The CDR3 loop reads CASSYPGTLEQFF. The CDR3 nucleotides read TGTGCCAGCAGTTACCCTGGGACCCTTGAGCAGTTCTTC.

In DNA, the CDR3 is TGCGCCAGCAGCGCCGTACAGGGCTCTGGAAACACCATATATTTT. Its translation is CASSAVQGSGNTIYF. The chain couples TRBV5-1 to TRBJ1-3; a possible D gene is TRBD1 (6 bases). Germline-derived CDR1 and CDR2 are SGHRS and YFSETQ. The CDR3 extends over 15 amino acids. Deletions cut 4 bases from V and 0 bases from J, with 11 bases between.

The V call is TRBV4-3, the J call TRBJ2-5, with D perhaps assigned TRBD1 or TRBD2 (5 bases each). V shed 0 bases and J shed 5 bases, with 16 bases lying between them. Germline CDR1 reads LGHNA; CDR2 reads YSLEER. The CDR3 contains 16 residues. This chain's CDR3 is CASSQDRAGRGETQYF. Here the CDR3 DNA reads TGCGCCAGCAGCCAAGACAGGGCCGGACGGGGCGAGACCCAGTACTTC.

The CDR3, as DNA: TGTGCCAGCAGCAAGACAGGGGAGGACAATGAGCAGTTCTTC. It yields the protein CASSKTGEDNEQFF. The chain combines TRBV5-4 with TRBJ2-1; 8 nucleotides align to TRBD1. The CDR3 has 14 amino acids. J gave up 5 bases and V 4 bases, and 5 bases lay outside the gene matches. CDR1 and CDR2 from the germline V gene are SGHNT and YYREEE (reference sequence).

This sequence joins TRBV7-8 and TRBJ2-5; possible D gene TRBD1, 6 bases. CDR1 is SGHVS, CDR2 FQNEAQ, per germline. This CDR3 region has 16 residues. The germline V and J ends were trimmed by 5 bases and 5 bases, with 21 bases remaining between them. The CDR3 loop is CASSHGRAAGVETQYF. CDR3 DNA sequence: TGTGCCAGCAGCCACGGCCGCGCGGCAGGGGTCGAGACCCAGTACTTC.

For the CDR3, the DNA is TGTGCCAGCAGCGTAGTAGGTGGTTCGGCGGGGGAGACCCAGTACTTC. Its translation: CASSVVGGSAGETQYF. The chain couples TRBV9 to TRBJ2-5, with a possible D match to TRBD2 (6 bases). The CDR3 sequence is 16 residues long. With 0 bases removed from V and 5 bases from J, the gap between germline ends came to 17 bases. Looked up from germline, CDR1 is SGDLS and CDR2 is YYNGEE.

This chain links TRBV9 with TRBJ2-1; 12 nucleotides agree with TRBD1. Per the germline V gene, CDR1 is SGDLS and CDR2 is YYNGEE. V shed 4 bases and J 8 bases; nucleotides not matched to a gene: 10. The CDR3 sequence is 16 residues long. For the CDR3, the DNA is TGTGCCAGCAGCAATACCGGGACAGGGGGCTTCGATGAGCAGTTCTTC. As protein: CASSNTGTGGFDEQFF.

This chain links TRBV29-1 with TRBJ2-1, with D possibly matching TRBD2 (6 bases). The CDR3 is made up of 16 amino acids. Trimming stripped 1 base from V and 3 bases from J, with 16 bases between. CDR1 is SQVTM, CDR2 ANQGSEA, per germline. CDR3: CSVEGNRASDYNEQFF. CDR3 coding DNA: TGCAGCGTTGAAGGTAACAGAGCTAGCGACTACAATGAGCAGTTCTTC.

The chain combines TRBV10-3 with TRBJ2-7; no firm D call. The germline V gene has CDR1 ENHRY and CDR2 SYGVKD. V was trimmed by 4 bases and J by 5 bases, leaving 9 bases between them. This CDR3 has 12 residues. DNA of the CDR3: TGTGCCATCAGTGTCTTTAGTAACGAGCAGTACTTC. Translating gives CAISVFSNEQYF.

This CDR3 reads CAISDGGVGYGYTF. For the CDR3, the DNA is TGTGCCATCAGCGACGGTGGGGTCGGCTATGGCTACACCTTC. The chain recombines TRBV10-3 with TRBJ1-2; D gene ambiguous. This CDR3 region has 14 residues. V shed 6 bases and J shed 4 bases, with 15 bases lying between them. Germline assignment: CDR1 ENHRY and CDR2 SYGVKD.

The chain is built from TRBV28 and TRBJ1-3, with D uncertain. There are 12 residues in the CDR3. V was pared by 6 bases and J by 4 bases, with 7 bases between. The V gene's germline CDR1 is MDHEN and CDR2 SYDVKM. The CDR3 loop is CASSPPGNTIYF. The DNA for the CDR3 is TGTGCCAGCAGCCCGCCGGGAAACACCATATATTTT.

The table lists this clone with a few counts. The CDR3 loop is CASSGPTQGSPYF. As DNA, the CDR3 is TGTGCCAGCAGTGGACCGACGCAGGGTTCTCCGTACTTC. This sequence joins TRBV2 and TRBJ2-7; D is possibly TRBD1 (5 bases). The CDR3 runs to 13 residues. Per germline, CDR1 SNHLY and CDR2 FYNNEI. Trimming left V 4 bases short and J 12 bases short, with 19 bases between.